What follows are 11 T cell receptor beta chains derived from one specimen sequenced in a study of T-cell reconstitution after alpha-beta-depleted transplantation in children (dated by TCRdb to the mid-2010s). This sample's treatment or condition label indicates: allogeneic hematopoietic cell transplantation with graft depleted of TCRalphabeta T cells and CD19 B cells. Library method: PCR. Sequencing relied on an Illumina HiSeq 2500. TCR libraries were prepared with molecular barcoding, using unique molecular identifiers to normalize TCRbeta repertoire quantification. TCRdb reanalyzed the raw reads on its own, using fastp at Q25 for trimming and MiXCR for clone calling, and kept in-frame beta chains. Identical CDR3 protein sequences are pooled into one entry, listed with their most common genes and DNA. Here the sample has more than 400,000 distinct CDR3 sequences; around 10% occur a single time. Of the sample, approximately 14% is held by the ten largest clones.

This specimen was PBMCs, mostly from graft donor cells, taken 180 days after TCRalphabeta/CD19-depleted stem cell transplant. The receptor source for this set is a female patient younger than 10 who had a stem cell transplant for aplastic anemia, so the T cells may come from the graft donor.

This clonotype was seen more than once but under ten times. The chain combines TRBV10-3 with TRBJ2-7; TRBD1 aligns across 7 bases. This CDR3 comprises 15 residues. Germline CDR1 and CDR2: ENHRY and SYGVKD. V was clipped by 2 bases and J by 2 bases; unmatched bases: 6. CDR3 amino acids: CAISEPTGIPYEQYF. DNA for the CDR3: TGTGCCATCAGTGAGCCGACAGGGATTCCCTACGAGCAGTACTTC.

This chain links TRBV20-1 with TRBJ2-1; D assignment may be TRBD1 or TRBD2 (5 bases each). Trimming took 3 bases from V and 7 from J, leaving 7 bases between them. Looked up from germline, CDR1 is DFQATT and CDR2 is SNEGSKA (reference sequence). CDR3 length equals 11 residues. The CDR3 region has the DNA TGCAGTGCTAGGGGGGTTAATGAGCAGTTCTTC. Amino acid sequence: CSARGVNEQFF.

This clonotype has only a few counts. The chain links TRBV20-1 to TRBJ2-7, with a weak D call TRBD2 (6 bases). Germline V CDR1 and CDR2: DFQATT, SNEGSKA (reference sequence). The CDR3 sequence is 11 residues long. The germline V and J ends were trimmed by 7 bases and 5 bases, with 12 bases remaining between them. The CDR3 nucleotides are TGCAGTGTTCGGGAGTCGCACGAGCAGTACTTC. This encodes CSVRESHEQYF.

This clonotype was seen only a few times. This chain uses TRBV4-3 with TRBJ2-2, with D hard to call. There are 18 residues in the CDR3. CDR1 is LGHNA and CDR2 is YSLEER in the germline V gene. Trimming left V 3 bases short and J 4 bases short, with 21 bases between. The CDR3 loop reads CASSHRLASVRTTGELFF. For the CDR3, the DNA is TGCGCCAGCAGCCATCGGTTGGCGAGCGTTCGGACCACCGGGGAGCTGTTTTTT.

V and J are TRBV5-5 and TRBJ1-5; 8 bases are a match to TRBD1. The CDR3 sequence is 15 residues long. The V gene's germline CDR1 is SGHKS and CDR2 YYEKEE (reference sequence). V trimming: 4 bases; J trimming: 4 bases; junction bases outside the gene matches: 7. In DNA, the CDR3 is TGTGCCAGCAGCCGCGGACAGGGAGGAAATCAGCCCCAGCATTTT. Protein product: CASSRGQGGNQPQHF.

The chain employs TRBV5-1 and TRBJ2-1; 16 nucleotides align to TRBD2. Germline CDR1 SGHRS, CDR2 YFSETQ. The CDR3 sequence is 15 residues long. V was clipped by 4 bases and J by 10 bases; unmatched bases: 5. The CDR3 sequence is CASSTGLAGGREQFF. DNA for the CDR3: TGCGCCAGCAGCACGGGACTAGCGGGAGGGCGGGAGCAGTTCTTC.

This clonotype showed up just a few times. The chain recombines TRBV28 with TRBJ1-2, with 7 bases identical to TRBD1. Germline trimming cut 4 bases from V and 6 bases from J; bases unmatched to any gene: 11. Germline CDR1 MDHEN, CDR2 SYDVKM. This CDR3 spans 15 amino acids. The CDR3 spells CASSSQSWTGHGYTF. For the CDR3, the DNA is TGTGCCAGCAGTTCTCAATCCTGGACAGGCCATGGCTACACCTTC.

This clonotype was seen only a few times. The rearrangement joins TRBV28 to TRBJ2-5; tentatively, D is TRBD1 (5 bases). The V end lost 1 base, the J end lost 3 bases, and 9 bases lay between the germline ends. From germline, CDR1 is MDHEN and CDR2 SYDVKM. There are 14 residues in the CDR3. CDR3 sequence (DNA): TGTGCCAGCAGTTTATCAGGGTCCGAAGAGACCCAGTACTTC. Its protein product is CASSLSGSEETQYF.

J is TRBJ1-5 and V is TRBV4-2; TRBD1 might be the D (5 bases). V lost 0 bases and J 9 bases, leaving 15 bases between the germline ends. Per the germline V gene, CDR1 is LGHNA and CDR2 is YNFKEQ. This CDR3 is built from 15 residues. The CDR3 region has the DNA TGTGCCAGCAGCCAAGAGGAGGGACGGAGAGGGCCCCAGCATTTT. Translating gives CASSQEEGRRGPQHF.

This clonotype came up a few times. V usage is TRBV19 and J usage is TRBJ2-7; perhaps TRBD2 as D (6 bases). The CDR3 is made up of 13 amino acids. Trimming took 10 bases from V and 4 from J, leaving 17 bases between them. CDR1 is LNHDA, CDR2 SQIVND, per germline (reference sequence). For the CDR3, the DNA is TGTGCCACACACCTCGGGGCGGGGTACGAGCAGTACGTC. It yields the protein CATHLGAGYEQYV.

This clonotype was seen more than once but under ten times. The chain carries TRBV3-1 and TRBJ2-2; perhaps TRBD1 as D (6 bases). This CDR3 comprises 11 residues. Trimming stripped 7 bases from V and 6 bases from J, with 6 bases between. Germline CDR1 LGHDT, CDR2 YNNKEL (reference sequence). The CDR3 nucleotides read TGTGCCAGCAAGGGGGCCGGGGAGCTGTTTTTT. This codes for CASKGAGELFF.